This T cell receptor beta chain was recorded in a study of blood T cell repertoires in COVID-19. Study information: The cDNA or gDNA used as material had been derived from T cells, B-cell-depleted T cells, or PBMCs.

In the authors' workflow: Cell counts per sample came from amplifying reference gene primers. Using immunoSEQ multiplex PCR, the repertoire was profiled, and TCRdb retains in-frame clones only, with some absent. The DNA was the basis for D and trimming; V, J and clone size are from that table. The sample lists more than 60,000 clones; around nine tenths were seen once. CDR3 length: 16 residues. V dropped 5 bases and J dropped 0; count of bases not matched to a gene: 7. From germline, CDR1 is MNHEY and CDR2 SMNVEV (reference sequence). Specimen: peripheral blood. The sequence was collected from a human donor in a cohort sampled during active COVID-19. The J gene is TRBJ2-7, the V gene TRBV27; TRBD2 aligns across 10 bases. This CDR3 reads CASSPTGTSVSYEQYF. CDR3 DNA sequence: TGTGCCAGCAGTCCTACCGGGACTAGCGTCTCCTACGAGCAGTACTTC.